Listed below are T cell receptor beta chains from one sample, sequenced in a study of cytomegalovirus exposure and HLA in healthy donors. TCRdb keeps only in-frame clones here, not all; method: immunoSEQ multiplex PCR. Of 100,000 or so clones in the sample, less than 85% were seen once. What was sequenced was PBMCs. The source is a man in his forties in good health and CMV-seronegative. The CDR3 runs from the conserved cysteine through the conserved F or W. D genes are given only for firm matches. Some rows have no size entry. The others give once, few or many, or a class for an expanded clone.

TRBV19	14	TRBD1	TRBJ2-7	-	TGTGCCAGTAGTCCCCGGGACAGGACCTACGAGCAGTACTTC	CASSPRDRTYEQYF
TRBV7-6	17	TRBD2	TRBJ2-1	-	TGTGCCAGCAGCCGCACTAGCGGGGGGGCCTCCTACAATGAGCAGTTCTTC	CASSRTSGGASYNEQFF
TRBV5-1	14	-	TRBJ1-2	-	TGCGCCAGCAGCTTGCAGGGGCGCGAGTATGGCTACACCTTC	CASSLQGREYGYTF
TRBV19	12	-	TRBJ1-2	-	TGTGCCAGTAGTATCGCAGGTAGGGGCTACACCTTC	CASSIAGRGYTF
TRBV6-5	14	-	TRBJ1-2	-	TGTGCCAGCAGCAAAGCGGGACGGTTCTATGGCTACACCTTC	CASSKAGRFYGYTF
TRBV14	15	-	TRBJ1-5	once	TGTGCCAGCGCCTTACAGAACAATAGCAATCAGCCCCAGCATTTT	CASALQNNSNQPQHF
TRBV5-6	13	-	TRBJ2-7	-	TGTGCCAGCAGCTTTGGCTGGTCCTACGAGCAGTACTTC	CASSFGWSYEQYF
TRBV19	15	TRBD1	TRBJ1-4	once	TGTGCCAGTAGTACCCGACAGGGAGGTAATGAAAAACTGTTTTTT	CASSTRQGGNEKLFF
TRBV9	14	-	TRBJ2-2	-	TGTGCCAGCAGCCCCAGGGTTAGCACCGGGGAGCTGTTTTTT	CASSPRVSTGELFF
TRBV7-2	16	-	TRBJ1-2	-	TGTGCCAGCAGCCCCAGCCCCGATACGGGAAACTATGGCTACACCTTC	CASSPSPDTGNYGYTF
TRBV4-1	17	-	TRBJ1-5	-	TGCGCCAGCAGCCAAGACAGGGCAGGGAATAGCAATCAGTCCCAGCATTTT	CASSQDRAGNSNQSQHF
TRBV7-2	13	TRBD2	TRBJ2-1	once	TGTGCCAGCAGCAGAAGGGAGCGGGGGTGGCAGTTCTTC	CASSRRERGWQFF
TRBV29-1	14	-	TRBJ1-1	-	TGCAGCGTTGCGATGTCGGGAGCGAACACTGAAGCTTTCTTT	CSVAMSGANTEAFF
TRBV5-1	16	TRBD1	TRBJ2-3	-	TGCGCCAGCAGCTTGGCCGGGACAGGGGCGACAGATACGCAGTATTTT	CASSLAGTGATDTQYF
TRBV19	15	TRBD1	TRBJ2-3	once	TGTGCCAGTGGGGAGACAGGGCTTAGCACAGATACGCAGTATTTT	CASGETGLSTDTQYF
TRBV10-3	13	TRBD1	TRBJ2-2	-	TGTGCCATCAGTGAATACAGGGGGCGGGAGCTGTTTTTT	CAISEYRGRELFF
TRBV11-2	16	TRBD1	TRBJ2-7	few	TGTGCCAGCAGCCCAGACGGGACAGGGGAAAACTACGAGCAGTACTTC	CASSPDGTGENYEQYF
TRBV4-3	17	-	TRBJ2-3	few	TGCGCCAGCAGCCAAGACCTCGGGGGTCTAAGCACAGATACGCAGTATTTT	CASSQDLGGLSTDTQYF
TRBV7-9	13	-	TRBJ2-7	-	TGTGCCAGCAGCCAGACAGACTCCTACGAGCAGTACTTC	CASSQTDSYEQYF
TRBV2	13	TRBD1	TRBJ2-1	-	TGTGCCAGCTTGGGACAGGGGTGGGGTGAGCAGTTCTTC	CASLGQGWGEQFF
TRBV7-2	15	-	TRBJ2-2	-	TGTGCCAGCAGCTTCCCAGAAACGAACACCGGGGAGCTGTTTTTT	CASSFPETNTGELFF
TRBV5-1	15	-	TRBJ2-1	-	TGCGCCAGCAGAAGCGGCCTCCCCGGTCGCAATGAGCAGTTCTTC	CASRSGLPGRNEQFF
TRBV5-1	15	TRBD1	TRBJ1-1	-	TGCGCCAGCAAACCTTCGGGACAGGAAAACACTGAAGCTTTCTTT	CASKPSGQENTEAFF
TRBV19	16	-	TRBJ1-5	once	TGTGCCAGTAGTTCCCCTCGGACAGTTGACAATCAGCCCCAGCATTTT	CASSSPRTVDNQPQHF
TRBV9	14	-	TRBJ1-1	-	TGTGCCAGCAGCGTAGGACAGCATAACACTGAAGCTTTCTTT	CASSVGQHNTEAFF
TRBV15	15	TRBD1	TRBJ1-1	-	TGTGCCACCAGCAGAGTGGGGACAGGGAACACTGAAGCTTTCTTT	CATSRVGTGNTEAFF
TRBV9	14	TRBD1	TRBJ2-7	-	TGTGCCAGCAGCATCGGGACAGGGAACCACGAGCAGTACTTC	CASSIGTGNHEQYF
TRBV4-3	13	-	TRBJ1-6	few	TGCGCCAGCAGCCCGCCCGGGGGGTCACCCCTCCACTTT	CASSPPGGSPLHF
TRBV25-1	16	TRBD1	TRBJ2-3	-	TGTGCCAGCAGTGACCCCGACAGGGTAAGAGGAGATACGCAGTATTTT	CASSDPDRVRGDTQYF
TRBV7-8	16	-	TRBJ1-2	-	TGTGCCAGCAGCTTAGTAGTTCAGGGGCTACACTATGGCTACACCTTC	CASSLVVQGLHYGYTF
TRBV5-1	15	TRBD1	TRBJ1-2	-	TGCGCCAGCAGCTTGGGGCCGCAGGGGGACTATGGCTACACCTTC	CASSLGPQGDYGYTF
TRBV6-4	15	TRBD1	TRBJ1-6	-	TGTGCCAGCAGTGACAGGGGACAGGGGGTCTCACCCCTCCACTTT	CASSDRGQGVSPLHF
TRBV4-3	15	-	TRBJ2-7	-	TGCGCCAGCAGCCAAGCCCAGGGGTTCTCCTACGAGCAGTACTTC	CASSQAQGFSYEQYF
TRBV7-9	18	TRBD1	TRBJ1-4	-	TGTGCCAGCAGTTTAGGTCATACAGGGGGTGCAACTAATGAAAAACTGTTTTTT	CASSLGHTGGATNEKLFF
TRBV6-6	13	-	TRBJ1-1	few	TGTGCCAGCAGACGACAGGTGGAAACTGAAGCTTTCTTT	CASRRQVETEAFF
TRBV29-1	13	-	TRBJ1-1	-	TGCAGCGCCTCCCTCGGGGAGAACACTGAAGCTTTCTTT	CSASLGENTEAFF
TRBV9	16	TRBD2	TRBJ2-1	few	TGTGCCAGCAGCCTATGGACTAGCGGGGGATACAATGAGCAGTTCTTC	CASSLWTSGGYNEQFF
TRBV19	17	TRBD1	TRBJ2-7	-	TGTGCCAGTAGTATCCCCCTCTCAGGGGGACCCAATTGGGAGCAGTACTTC	CASSIPLSGGPNWEQYF
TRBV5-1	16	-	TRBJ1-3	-	TGCGCCAGCAGCTTGGCCCCGGGAGACTCTGGAAACACCATATATTTT	CASSLAPGDSGNTIYF
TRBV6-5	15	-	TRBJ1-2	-	TGTGCCAGCAGTTACCGAGCAGGGTATTACTATGGCTACACCTTC	CASSYRAGYYYGYTF
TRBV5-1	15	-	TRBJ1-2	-	TGCGCCAGCAGCTCGGGGTCGAGCGAGACGTATGGCTACACCTTC	CASSSGSSETYGYTF
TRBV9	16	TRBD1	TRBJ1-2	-	TGTGCCAGCAGCGCCAGGGGACAGGGAATTTACTATGGCTACACCTTC	CASSARGQGIYYGYTF
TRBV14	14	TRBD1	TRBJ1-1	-	TGTGCCAGCAGCCAAGTGCAGGGGGTTACTGAAGCTTTCTTT	CASSQVQGVTEAFF
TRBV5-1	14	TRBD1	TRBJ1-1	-	TGCGCCAGCAGCCCGACAGGGATGGGAACTGAAGCTTTCTTT	CASSPTGMGTEAFF
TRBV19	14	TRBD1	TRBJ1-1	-	TGTGCCAGTAGTTTTCCAGGGGGGAACACTGAAGCTTTCTTT	CASSFPGGNTEAFF
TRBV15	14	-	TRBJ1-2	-	TGTGCCACCAGCAGAGATCCGTCGAACTATGGCTGCACCTTC	CATSRDPSNYGCTF
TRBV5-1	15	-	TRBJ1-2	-	TGCGCCAGCAGCTTGGAGAGAGTATCCAGGGGTGGGTACACCTTC	CASSLERVSRGGYTF
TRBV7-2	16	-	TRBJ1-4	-	TGTGCCAGCAGCCCCGGGACACTTTCAACTAATGAAAAACTGTTTTTT	CASSPGTLSTNEKLFF
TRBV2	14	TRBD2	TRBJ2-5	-	TGTGCCAGCACCACAGGTCAAGGCGGGGGGACCCAGTACTTC	CASTTGQGGGTQYF
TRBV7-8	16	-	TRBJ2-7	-	TGTGCCAGCAGCTTAGGGGTACTCAGGGAAGCCTACGAGCAGTACTTC	CASSLGVLREAYEQYF
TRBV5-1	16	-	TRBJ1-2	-	TGCGCCAGCAGCTTGGCTCCCCCTGACATAACCTATGGCTACACCTTC	CASSLAPPDITYGYTF
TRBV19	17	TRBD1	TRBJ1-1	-	TGTGCCAGTAGTCCCTGGACAGGGAGGTGGAAGAACACTGAAGCTTTCTTT	CASSPWTGRWKNTEAFF
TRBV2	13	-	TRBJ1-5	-	TGTGCCAGCCTAGGGACTGGGGATCAGCCCCAGCATTTT	CASLGTGDQPQHF
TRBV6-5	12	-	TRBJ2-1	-	TGTGCCAGCAGCGGAGGGTTTGATGAGCAGTTCTTC	CASSGGFDEQFF
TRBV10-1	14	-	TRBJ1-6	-	TGCGCCAGCAGTGAACGACAGGAAGATTCACCCCTCCACTTT	CASSERQEDSPLHF